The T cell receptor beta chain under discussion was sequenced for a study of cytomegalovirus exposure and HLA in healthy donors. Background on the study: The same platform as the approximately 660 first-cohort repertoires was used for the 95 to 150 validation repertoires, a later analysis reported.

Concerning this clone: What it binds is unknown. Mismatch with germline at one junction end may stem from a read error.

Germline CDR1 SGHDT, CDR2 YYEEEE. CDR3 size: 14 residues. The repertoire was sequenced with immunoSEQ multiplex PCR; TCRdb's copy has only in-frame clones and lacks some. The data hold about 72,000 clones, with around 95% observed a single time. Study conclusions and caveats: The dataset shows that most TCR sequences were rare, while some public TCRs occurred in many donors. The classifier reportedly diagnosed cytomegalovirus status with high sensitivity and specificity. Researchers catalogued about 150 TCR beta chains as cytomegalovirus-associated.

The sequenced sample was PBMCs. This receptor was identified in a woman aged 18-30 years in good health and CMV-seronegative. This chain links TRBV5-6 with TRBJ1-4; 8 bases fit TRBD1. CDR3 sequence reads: CASSTVGQVSPLAF. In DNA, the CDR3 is TGTGCCAGCAGCACCGTGGGACAGGTTTCTCCCCTGGCCTTT.